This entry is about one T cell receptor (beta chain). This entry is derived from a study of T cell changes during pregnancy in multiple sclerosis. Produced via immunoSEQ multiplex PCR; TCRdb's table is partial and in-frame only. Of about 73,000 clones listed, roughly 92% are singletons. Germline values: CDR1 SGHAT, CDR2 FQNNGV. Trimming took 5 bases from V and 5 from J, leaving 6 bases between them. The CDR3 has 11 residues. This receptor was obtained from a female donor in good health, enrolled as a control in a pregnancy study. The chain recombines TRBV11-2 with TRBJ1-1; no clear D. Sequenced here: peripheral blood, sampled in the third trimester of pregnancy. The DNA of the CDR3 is TGTGCCAGCAGCCCTAGGACTGAAGCTTTCTTT. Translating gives CASSPRTEAFF.